The 3 T cell receptor beta chains presented below share a single source sample, sequenced in a study of T cells of healthy individuals. TCRdb re-derived calls from the 5' RACE reads in MiXCR, one entry per CDR3 protein. The table records about 57,000 distinct CDR3 sequences, around 15% of them present only once. The source of these receptors is a human donor in good health.

This clonotype was recorded a few times. The V call is TRBV6-2 or TRBV6-3, the J call TRBJ2-2; perhaps TRBD2 as D (5 bases). Trimming removed 8 bases at V and 9 bases at J, with 10 bases between. The germline V gene has CDR1 MNHEY and CDR2 SVGEGT. The CDR3 has 11 amino acids. The CDR3 sequence: CASLRGRELFF. CDR3 in DNA: TGTGCCAGCCTGCGAGGGAGGGAGCTGTTTTTT.

This clonotype showed up many times. The rearrangement joins TRBV27 to TRBJ1-6; a possible D gene is TRBD1 (5 bases). V shed 2 bases and J shed 7 bases, with 9 bases lying between them. The CDR3 totals 14 residues. Germline-derived CDR1 and CDR2 are MNHEY and SMNVEV (reference sequence). The CDR3 DNA follows: TGTGCCAGCAGTTTAAGACAGCTGAATTCACCCCTCCACTTT. Protein: CASSLRQLNSPLHF.

This clonotype was recorded once. This chain connects TRBV20-1 to TRBJ2-3; 9 bases line up with TRBD1. J gave up 4 bases and V 8 bases, and 7 bases lay outside the gene matches. There are 13 residues in the CDR3. CDR1 is DFQATT, CDR2 SNEGSKA, per germline (reference sequence). CDR3 in DNA: TGCAGTTCTTACAGGGGGCAGGCAGATACGCAGTATTTT. It codes for CSSYRGQADTQYF.